This passage covers 25 T cell receptor beta chains from one sample sequenced in a study of blood T cell repertoires in COVID-19. Sequenced by immunoSEQ multiplex PCR; TCRdb stores in-frame clones only, minus some. Of approximately 500,000 clones in the sample, roughly 90% were seen once. The sample consisted of PBMCs or T cells enriched from blood (not recorded which). Receptors were obtained from a woman aged 40-49 years who had recovered from COVID-19.

The V call is TRBV6-5, the J call TRBJ1-2; D unresolved. The V gene lost 6 bases and the J gene lost 8 bases, with 13 bases spanning the gap. This CDR3 is 12 amino acids long. Germline lookup yields CDR1 MNHEY and CDR2 SVGAGI. Written as DNA, the CDR3 is TGTGCCAGCAGGGCTAGTCGCGCGGGCTACACCTTC. Protein: CASRASRAGYTF.

The rearrangement uses TRBV5-1 and TRBJ1-2, with 7 bases that match TRBD1. This CDR3 region has 17 residues. Germline CDR1 SGHRS, CDR2 YFSETQ. V dropped 0 bases and J dropped 1; count of bases not matched to a gene: 9. CDR3: CASSLGATGAYNYGYTF. The CDR3 coding sequence is TGCGCCAGCAGCTTGGGTGCCACAGGGGCCTATAACTATGGCTACACCTTC.

The genes are TRBV5-1 and TRBJ2-7; D may be TRBD1 (6 bases). This CDR3 has 16 amino acids. Trimming removed 6 bases at V and 3 bases at J, with 22 bases between. The germline CDR1 and CDR2 sequences are SGHRS and YFSETQ. The CDR3 DNA reads TGCGCCAGCAATGCTAAGACAGGCGGAGATTACTACGAGCAGTACTTC. It translates to CASNAKTGGDYYEQYF.

The chain employs TRBV5-8 and TRBJ1-5; D uncertain. Germline CDR1 SGHTS, CDR2 YDEGEE. The CDR3 spans 15 residues. Trimming pared 0 bases from V and 4 bases from J, leaving 11 bases between. The CDR3: CASSLGQEENQPQHF. CDR3 nucleotides: TGTGCCAGCAGCTTGGGGCAGGAGGAAAATCAGCCCCAGCATTTT.

This clone was counted once. V usage is TRBV25-1 and J usage is TRBJ1-2; 11 bases are shared with TRBD1. Germline V gene data show CDR1 as MGHDK and CDR2 as SYGVNS. J was trimmed by 7 bases and V by 0 bases; bases with no gene match: 13. The CDR3 covers 18 residues. Here the CDR3 reads CASSEYQFSGQGVGGYTF. In DNA, the CDR3 is TGTGCCAGCAGTGAATATCAGTTCTCGGGACAGGGGGTAGGTGGCTACACCTTC.

The rearrangement joins TRBV11-2 to TRBJ2-1; no clear D. Germline CDR1 is SGHAT and CDR2 is FQNNGV. This CDR3 is 12 amino acids long. V shed 2 bases and J shed 6 bases, with 5 bases lying between them. CDR3 in DNA: TGTGCCAGCAGCTTAATATCCAATGAGCAGTTCTTC. Its protein is CASSLISNEQFF.

The chain has TRBV7-9 and TRBJ1-6, with 8 bases lining up with TRBD1. The V gene end was trimmed by 4 bases and the J gene end by 10 bases; junction bases not matched to a gene: 6. Per the germline V gene, CDR1 is SEHNR and CDR2 is FQNEAQ (reference sequence). This CDR3 comprises 14 residues. CDR3 residues: CASSSDRDKSPLHF. The CDR3 bases are TGTGCCAGCAGCTCGGACAGGGACAAGTCACCCCTCCACTTT.

In its sample, this clone was seen once. This sequence joins TRBV24-1 and TRBJ2-7; 7 positions agree with TRBD2. CDR3 length: 16 residues. The V gene end was trimmed by 3 bases and the J gene end by 1 base; junction bases not matched to a gene: 8. Germline V gives CDR1 KGHDR, CDR2 SFDVKD. This CDR3 is CATSDGRLAGSYEQYF. Written as DNA, the CDR3 is TGTGCCACCAGTGATGGGAGACTAGCTGGTTCCTACGAGCAGTACTTC.

For this clone: One end of the junction varies from germline; a read error may be responsible. This chain uses TRBV15 with TRBJ1-1; D remains ambiguous. The germline V gene encodes CDR1 LNHNV and CDR2 YYDKDF (reference sequence). The CDR3 has 11 amino acids. CDR3 amino acids: CATSRGSEVSF. In DNA form, the CDR3 reads TGTGCCACCAGCAGAGGCAGCGAAGTGTCGTTT. Looking up the rest from reference TRBV15 and TRBJ1-1 gives the full variable domain: DAMVIQNPRYQVTQFGKPVTLSCSQTLNHNVMYWYQQKSSQAPKLLFHYYDKDFNNEADTPDNFQSRRPNTSFCFLDIRSPGLGDTAMYLCATSRGSEVSFGQGTRLTVV.

This clone was counted once. The rearrangement links TRBV4-1 to TRBJ2-5; TRBD2 is a possible D gene (5 bases). Germline loops: CDR1 MGHRA, CDR2 YSYEKL. V lost 1 base and J 0 bases, leaving 12 bases between the germline ends. The CDR3 sequence is 16 residues long. Here the CDR3 DNA reads TGCGCCAGCAGCCAAGGGGTTAGCGCATACCAAGAGACCCAGTACTTC. Protein product: CASSQGVSAYQETQYF.

The rearrangement uses TRBV7-2 and TRBJ2-5, with D perhaps TRBD2 (5 bases). From germline, CDR1 is SGHTA and CDR2 FQGNSA. Trimming cost V 5 bases and J 1 base, with 14 bases left between them. This CDR3 is 15 amino acids long. Here the CDR3 reads CASSLPRGSQETQYF. In DNA, the CDR3 is TGTGCCAGCAGCCTACCCCGTGGGAGCCAAGAGACCCAGTACTTC.

The chain carries TRBV2 and TRBJ2-7; the D is unclear. The ends were cut back, 1 base at V and 4 bases at J, with 11 bases in the middle. This CDR3 has 14 residues. Germline-derived CDR1 and CDR2 are SNHLY and FYNNEI. CDR3 DNA sequence: TGTGCCAGCAGTGAAGACGCAGGTTCTTACGAGCAGTACTTC. Translated, it gives CASSEDAGSYEQYF.

The J gene is TRBJ2-2, the V gene TRBV27, with D possibly being TRBD1 (5 bases). V lost 7 bases and J lost 3, with 15 bases in between. There are 15 residues in the CDR3. Germline lookup yields CDR1 MNHEY and CDR2 SMNVEV (reference sequence). The CDR3 DNA reads TGTGCCAGCATTAACCGACAGACCTACACCGGGGAGCTGTTTTTT. The encoded protein is CASINRQTYTGELFF.

The chain carries TRBV5-1 and TRBJ1-1; 7 bases match TRBD1. With 0 bases clipped from V and 2 bases from J, the junction kept 7 bases outside the gene matches. Germline V gene lookup returns CDR1 SGHRS and CDR2 YFSETQ. The CDR3 consists of 16 residues. The CDR3 DNA follows: TGCGCCAGCAGCTTGGGCCGACAGGGAAGTAACACTGAAGCTTTCTTT. Residues: CASSLGRQGSNTEAFF. Drawing the rest from reference TRBV5-1 and TRBJ1-1, the complete variable domain is KAGVTQTPRYLIKTRGQQVTLSCSPISGHRSVSWYQQTPGQGLQFLFEYFSETQRNKGNFPGRFSGRQFSNSRSEMNVSTLELGDSALYLCASSLGRQGSNTEAFFGQGTRLTVV.

The V gene is TRBV5-6, the J gene TRBJ1-3; possible D gene TRBD1, 5 bases. Germline V lookup: CDR1 SGHDT, CDR2 YYEEEE. Trimming took off 4 bases at V and 2 bases at J, with 13 bases between the two ends. This CDR3 is built from 15 residues. CDR3 loop: CASSQGSGPGNTIYF. CDR3 coding DNA: TGTGCCAGCAGCCAGGGTTCAGGGCCTGGAAACACCATATATTTT. The full variable domain, its missing parts supplied by reference TRBV5-6 and TRBJ1-3, is DAGVTQSPTHLIKTRGQQVTLRCSPKSGHDTVSWYQQALGQGPQFIFQYYEEEERQRGNFPDRFSGHQFPNYSSELNVNALLLGDSALYLCASSQGSGPGNTIYFGEGSWLTVV.

The rearrangement uses TRBV5-1 and TRBJ2-7, with TRBD1 matching 7 bases. After removal of 0 bases from V and 1 base from J, the junction contained 4 bases not matched to a gene. Germline CDR1 is SGHRS and CDR2 is YFSETQ. This CDR3 contains 15 residues. CDR3 in DNA: TGCGCCAGCAGCTTGGGGACAGGCCCATCCTACGAGCAGTACTTC. As protein: CASSLGTGPSYEQYF.

A note on this clone: Other DNA sequences in the same sample also yield this CDR3. This chain connects TRBV7-9 to TRBJ1-6; no definite D call. The V gene's germline CDR1 is SEHNR and CDR2 FQNEAQ (reference sequence). V was cut by 1 base and J by 10 bases, with 5 bases left in between. This CDR3 region has 12 residues. The CDR3, as DNA: TGTGCCAGCAGCTTAGGAGGGTCACCCCTCCACTTT. Translating gives CASSLGGSPLHF.

This chain connects TRBV12-5 to TRBJ1-1; D is unresolved. Germline loops: CDR1 LGHNT, CDR2 FRNRAP. Trimming left V 8 bases short and J 8 bases short, with 15 bases between. The CDR3 runs to 12 residues. The CDR3 DNA follows: TGTGCTAGTAGGGAGGTGGGAGGCGAAGCTTTCTTT. Translating it yields CASREVGGEAFF.

The chain has TRBV12-5 and TRBJ1-2; 11 bases line up with TRBD1. J was trimmed by 6 bases and V by 0 bases; bases with no gene match: 9. The CDR3 covers 17 residues. The V gene's germline CDR1 is LGHNT and CDR2 FRNRAP. The CDR3 DNA follows: TGTGCTAGTGGTTTGGTAGTGCGAGGACAGGGGGCGGATGGCTACACCTTC. This encodes CASGLVVRGQGADGYTF.

V gene TRBV6-5 combines with J gene TRBJ1-3, with D perhaps matching TRBD1 (6 bases). The CDR3 spans 15 residues. V dropped 6 bases and J dropped 8 bases, with 20 bases sitting between them. The V gene's germline CDR1 is MNHEY and CDR2 SVGAGI. The CDR3 sequence: CASSPLKTGADTIYF. The CDR3 DNA reads as TGTGCCAGCAGCCCCCTAAAGACAGGAGCGGACACCATATATTTT.

The V call is TRBV5-1, the J call TRBJ2-5, with D uncertain. Looked up from germline, CDR1 is SGHRS and CDR2 is YFSETQ. The CDR3 runs 14 residues. V lost 0 bases and J lost 1, with 7 bases in between. In DNA form, the CDR3 reads TGCGCCAGCAGCTTGGCTATGGTCCAAGAGACCCAGTACTTC. Amino acids: CASSLAMVQETQYF.

The chain combines TRBV5-1 with TRBJ2-1; D is perhaps TRBD1 (5 bases). Germline CDR1 reads SGHRS; CDR2 reads YFSETQ. This CDR3 has 13 amino acids. V was cut by 6 bases and J by 6 bases, with 13 bases left in between. CDR3 residues: CASKQAQGNEQFF. The CDR3 DNA reads as TGCGCCAGCAAGCAGGCCCAGGGCAATGAGCAGTTCTTC.

The V gene is TRBV18, the J gene TRBJ1-1; 8 bases are a match to TRBD1. Germline CDR1 and CDR2: KGHSH and LQKENI. The CDR3 extends over 15 amino acids. V shed 2 bases, J shed 1 base, and the junction held 3 bases outside the gene matches. As DNA, the CDR3 is TGTGCCAGCTCACCAAGGGACAGGCCGAACACTGAAGCTTTCTTT. Its translation: CASSPRDRPNTEAFF.

The CDR3 loop reads CASSRWTAFQETQYF. The CDR3 region has the DNA TGTGCCAGTAGTAGGTGGACAGCCTTCCAAGAGACCCAGTACTTC. The chain recombines TRBV19 with TRBJ2-5; the D gene is possibly TRBD1 (6 bases). Germline V CDR1 and CDR2: LNHDA, SQIVND (reference sequence). This CDR3 has 15 amino acids. With 4 bases removed from V and 1 base from J, the gap between germline ends came to 13 bases.

The gene calls are TRBV19 and TRBJ1-1, with D possibly TRBD1 on 5 matching bases. Germline V gene sequence: CDR1 LNHDA, CDR2 SQIVND (reference sequence). This CDR3 has 15 residues. V was pared by 3 bases and J by 5 bases, with 16 bases between. The CDR3 nucleotides are TGTGCCAGTAGTATTTCTCCAGGGCATAGGACTGAAGCTTTCTTT. Residues: CASSISPGHRTEAFF. The full variable domain, in which reference TRBV19 and TRBJ1-1 provide the parts outside the CDR3, is DGGITQSPKYLFRKEGQNVTLSCEQNLNHDAMYWYRQDPGQGLRLIYYSQIVNDFQKGDIAEGYSVSREKKESFPLTVTSAQKNPTAFYLCASSISPGHRTEAFFGQGTRLTVV.